These 5 T cell receptor beta chains originate from one sample sequenced in a study of cytomegalovirus exposure and HLA in healthy donors. The PCR had 60 Vbeta and 13 Jbeta primers. Clones were sequenced by immunoSEQ multiplex PCR, and TCRdb holds only the in-frame ones, with some missing. The sample holds around 110,000 clones; 70% are singletons and the top ten take roughly 10%. Source material: PBMCs. The receptors derive from a man aged 30 to 45 in good health and CMV-seropositive.

Only one count was recorded for this clone. V and J are TRBV2 and TRBJ2-7, with 7 positions matching TRBD2. The CDR3 totals 15 residues. Germline V CDR1 and CDR2: SNHLY, FYNNEI. With 0 bases clipped from V and 3 bases from J, the junction kept 5 bases outside the gene matches. The CDR3 DNA is TGTGCCAGCAGTGAAGCGGGGCGGGGGAGCTACGAGCAGTACTTC. Protein sequence: CASSEAGRGSYEQYF.

This clone was counted between two and nine times. A junction end diverges from the germline sequence, so it may reflect a read error. CDR3 bases: TGTGCCAGCAGCTTAGATCCAGGGGCCCGCCTCGACTTC. This gives the protein CASSLDPGARLDF. The chain carries TRBV11-2 and TRBJ2-5; a weak D match, TRBD1 (6 bases). Germline CDR1 SGHAT, CDR2 FQNNGV. The CDR3 extends over 13 amino acids.

The chain uses TRBV19 and TRBJ1-4, with 8 positions matching TRBD1. V trimming: 4 bases; J trimming: 0 bases; junction bases outside the gene matches: 10. The V gene's germline CDR1 is LNHDA and CDR2 SQIVND (reference sequence). This CDR3 is built from 18 residues. Written as DNA, the CDR3 is TGTGCCAGTAGTAGGGCCGCGTCAGGGGGCGCAACTAATGAAAAACTGTTTTTT. It translates to CASSRAASGGATNEKLFF.

This clone has a single count. The chain carries TRBV5-6 and TRBJ1-4; D is possibly TRBD1 (5 bases). Per the germline V gene, CDR1 is SGHDT and CDR2 is YYEEEE. V was trimmed by 0 bases and J by 8 bases, leaving 17 bases between them. This CDR3 spans 16 amino acids. The CDR3 bases are TGTGCCAGCAGCTTGGGGGACCCCGGGAGTTTCGAAAAACTGTTTTTT. Amino acid sequence: CASSLGDPGSFEKLFF. Complete variable domain (other parts from reference TRBV5-6 and TRBJ1-4): DAGVTQSPTHLIKTRGQQVTLRCSPKSGHDTVSWYQQALGQGPQFIFQYYEEEERQRGNFPDRFSGHQFPNYSSELNVNALLLGDSALYLCASSLGDPGSFEKLFFGSGTQLSVL.

This clone was seen more than once but under ten times. The chain is built from TRBV29-1 and TRBJ1-1, with a tentative D call TRBD1 (5 bases). There are 13 residues in the CDR3. V lost 5 bases, J lost 3 bases, and 13 bases lay in between. The germline V gene encodes CDR1 SQVTM and CDR2 ANQGSEA. CDR3: CSVSSGGDTEAFF. The CDR3, as DNA: TGCAGCGTTAGTTCGGGGGGTGACACTGAAGCTTTCTTT.